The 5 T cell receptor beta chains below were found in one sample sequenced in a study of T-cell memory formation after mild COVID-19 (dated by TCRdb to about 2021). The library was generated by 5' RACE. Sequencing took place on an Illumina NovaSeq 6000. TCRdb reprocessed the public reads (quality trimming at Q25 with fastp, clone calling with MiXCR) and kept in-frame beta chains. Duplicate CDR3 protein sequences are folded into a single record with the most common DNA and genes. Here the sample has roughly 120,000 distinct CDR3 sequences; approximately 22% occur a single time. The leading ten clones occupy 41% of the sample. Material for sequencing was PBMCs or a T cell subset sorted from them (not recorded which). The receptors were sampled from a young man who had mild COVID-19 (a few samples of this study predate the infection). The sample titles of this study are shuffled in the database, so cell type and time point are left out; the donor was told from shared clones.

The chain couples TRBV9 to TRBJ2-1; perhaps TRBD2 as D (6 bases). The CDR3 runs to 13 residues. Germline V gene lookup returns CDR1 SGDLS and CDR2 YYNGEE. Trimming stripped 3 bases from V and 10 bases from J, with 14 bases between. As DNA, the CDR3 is TGTGCCAGCAGCGATAGGAGGAGGGGCGAGCAGTTCTTC. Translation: CASSDRRRGEQFF. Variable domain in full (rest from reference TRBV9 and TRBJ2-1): DSGVTQTPKHLITATGQRVTLRCSPRSGDLSVYWYQQSLDQGLQFLIQYYNGEERAKGNILERFSAQQFPDLHSELNLSSLELGDSALYFCASSDRRRGEQFFGPGTRLTVL.

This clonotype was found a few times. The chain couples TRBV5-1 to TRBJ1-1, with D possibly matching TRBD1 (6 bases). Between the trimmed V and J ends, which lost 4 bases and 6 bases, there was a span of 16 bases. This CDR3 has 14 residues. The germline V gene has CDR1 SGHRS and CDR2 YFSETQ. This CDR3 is CASSADSGWAEAFF. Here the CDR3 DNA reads TGCGCCAGCAGCGCGGACAGCGGGTGGGCTGAAGCTTTCTTT.

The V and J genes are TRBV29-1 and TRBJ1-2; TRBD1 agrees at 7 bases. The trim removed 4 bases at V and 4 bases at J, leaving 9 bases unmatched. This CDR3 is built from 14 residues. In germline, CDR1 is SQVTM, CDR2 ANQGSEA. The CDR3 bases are TGCAGCGTTGGGGACAGTTATCAAGTCTATGGCTACACCTTC. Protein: CSVGDSYQVYGYTF.

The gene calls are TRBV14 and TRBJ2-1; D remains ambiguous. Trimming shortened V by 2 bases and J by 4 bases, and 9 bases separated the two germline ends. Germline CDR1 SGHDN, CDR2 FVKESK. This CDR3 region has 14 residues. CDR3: CASSQTTPYNEQFF. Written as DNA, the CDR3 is TGTGCCAGCAGCCAAACCACGCCGTACAATGAGCAGTTCTTC.

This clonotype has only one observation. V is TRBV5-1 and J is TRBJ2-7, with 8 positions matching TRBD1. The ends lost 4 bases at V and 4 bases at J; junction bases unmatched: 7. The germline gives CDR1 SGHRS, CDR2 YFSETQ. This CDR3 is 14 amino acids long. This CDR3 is CASSKGTGAYEQYV. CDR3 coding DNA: TGCGCCAGCAGCAAAGGGACAGGAGCTTACGAGCAGTACGTC.